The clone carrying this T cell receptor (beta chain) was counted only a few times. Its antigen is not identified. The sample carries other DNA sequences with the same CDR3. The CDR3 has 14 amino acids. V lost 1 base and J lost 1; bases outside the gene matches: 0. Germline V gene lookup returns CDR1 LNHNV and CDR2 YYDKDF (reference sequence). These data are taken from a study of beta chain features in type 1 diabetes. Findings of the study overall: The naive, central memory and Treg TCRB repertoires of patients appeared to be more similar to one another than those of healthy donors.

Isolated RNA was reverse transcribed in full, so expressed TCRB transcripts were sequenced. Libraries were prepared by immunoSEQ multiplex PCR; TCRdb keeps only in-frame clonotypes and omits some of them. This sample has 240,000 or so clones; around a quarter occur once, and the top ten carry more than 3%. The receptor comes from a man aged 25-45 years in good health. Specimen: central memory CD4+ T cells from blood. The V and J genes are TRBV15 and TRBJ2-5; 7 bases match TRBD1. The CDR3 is CATSRGDSQETQYF. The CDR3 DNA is TGTGCCACCAGCAGAGGGGACAGCCAAGAGACCCAGTACTTC.